These 8 T cell receptor beta chains share one sample of origin, sequenced in a study of T cell clones after liver transplantation. Some clones are missing from TCRdb's copy, which holds only in-frame ones; the method was immunoSEQ multiplex PCR. The sample lists some 11,000 clones, roughly 74% occurring once. This specimen consisted of CD8+ T cells from blood, obtained at the 22-month timepoint. These receptors were collected from a human patient who received a liver transplant. Among the T cells, some may be from the graft donor.

This rearrangement joins TRBV4-1 to TRBJ2-7; the match to TRBD1 covers 9 bases. V dropped 8 bases and J dropped 5; count of bases not matched to a gene: 10. Per germline, CDR1 MGHRA and CDR2 YSYEKL. The CDR3 is made up of 14 amino acids. CDR3 sequence reads: CASAPGQGFNEQYF. CDR3 DNA sequence: TGCGCCAGCGCTCCGGGACAGGGTTTTAACGAGCAGTACTTC.

The rearrangement links TRBV11-2 to TRBJ2-7; D ambiguous. The V end was cut by 3 bases, the J end by 4 bases, with 13 bases between. This CDR3 is built from 14 residues. Germline V gene sequence: CDR1 SGHAT, CDR2 FQNNGV. The CDR3 DNA reads TGTGCCAGCAGCTTCGGCACGTCCCCTTACGAGCAGTACTTC. Translation gives CASSFGTSPYEQYF.

This clone was observed a handful of times. The CDR3 here is CASSSQETQYF. DNA for the CDR3: TGTGCCAGCAGCTCCCAAGAGACCCAGTACTTC. This chain joins TRBV7-3 and TRBJ2-5; unclear D gene. V lost 4 bases to trimming and J lost 1 base, with 1 base between them. Germline V lookup: CDR1 SGHTA, CDR2 FQGTGA. The CDR3 runs to 11 residues.

The gene calls are TRBV11-2 and TRBJ2-4; D possibly corresponds to TRBD2 (7 bases). The CDR3 is 15 amino acids. CDR1 is SGHAT and CDR2 is FQNNGV in the germline V gene. V was pared by 0 bases and J by 8 bases, with 14 bases between. This CDR3 is CASSLDLGGHYIQYF. CDR3 bases: TGTGCCAGCAGCTTAGATCTCGGGGGGCATTACATTCAGTACTTC.

CDR3 nucleotides: TGTGCCAGCAGCAGCCCACCGAGGGGGGAAAAACTGTTTTTT. Its translation is CASSSPPRGEKLFF. The V gene is TRBV5-5, the J gene TRBJ1-4; weak D call: TRBD1 (6 bases). This CDR3 has 14 amino acids. Germline assignment: CDR1 SGHKS and CDR2 YYEKEE (reference sequence). Trimming left V 4 bases short and J 8 bases short, with 15 bases between.

The chain carries TRBV5-6 and TRBJ1-5; 9 bases align to TRBD1. V was clipped by 0 bases and J by 3 bases; unmatched bases: 7. CDR1 is SGHDT and CDR2 is YYEEEE in the germline V gene. The CDR3 is 17 residues long. CDR3 coding DNA: TGTGCCAGCAGCTTGGGACCGGGACAGGGATTCAATCAGCCCCAGCATTTT. Its translation: CASSLGPGQGFNQPQHF.

The V call is TRBV10-3, the J call TRBJ2-1; D gene ambiguous. Germline V gene lookup returns CDR1 ENHRY and CDR2 SYGVKD. This CDR3 contains 12 residues. Trimming removed 6 bases at V and 9 bases at J, with 12 bases between. CDR3: CAISPSGVEQFF. The CDR3 DNA reads TGTGCCATCAGCCCTTCTGGCGTTGAGCAGTTCTTC.

The chain joins TRBV6-4 to TRBJ2-2; D is uncertain. The CDR3 is made up of 13 amino acids. Germline values: CDR1 MRHNA, CDR2 SNTAGT. CDR3 in amino acids: CAAVRSCPGELFF. DNA of the CDR3: TGTGCAGCAGTGAGAAGCTGTCCCGGGGAGCTGTTTTTT.